The 9 T cell receptor beta chains listed next were all sequenced from one sample in a study of brain T cells in children with intractable seizures (dated by TCRdb to the early 2020s). Interpreted using the paper, the time point label stands for: blood from clinic visit 5 months post-surgery; TSC patient then seizure free. Receptors were amplified or captured by the immunoSEQ multiplex PCR assay. Not all clones reach the TCRdb copy of this immuneACCESS table, which keeps in-frame sequences only. Checked studies attribute under half of the gap to unresolved V genes and leave the rest unexplained. For this sample the table gives a few hundred thousand clones, of which roughly 93% were detected only once. 5.7% of the sample is taken by the ten largest. This specimen was peripheral blood, taken more than 4 months after surgery. The receptors shown here come from a boy in the first two years of life with tuberous sclerosis and intractable seizures.

The chain couples TRBV12-3 or TRBV12-4 to TRBJ2-7; 11 positions agree with TRBD2. The length of the CDR3 is 13 residues. Germline trimming cut 6 bases from V and 2 bases from J; bases unmatched to any gene: 0. The DNA of the CDR3 is TGTGCCAGCAGACTAGCGGGGGCCTACGAGCAGTACTTC. The encoded protein is CASRLAGAYEQYF.

The chain couples TRBV2 to TRBJ2-1, with D maybe TRBD2 (6 bases). Germline V gives CDR1 SNHLY, CDR2 FYNNEI. The CDR3 length is 14 residues. V was pared by 3 bases and J by 7 bases, with 13 bases between. CDR3 residues: CASSDTGLLNEQFF. DNA of the CDR3: TGTGCCAGCAGTGATACGGGACTCTTAAATGAGCAGTTCTTC.

The chain combines TRBV28 with TRBJ1-5; D unclear. The CDR3 loop spans 14 amino acids. The V end lost 2 bases, the J end lost 5 bases, and 10 bases lay between the germline ends. The V gene's germline CDR1 is MDHEN and CDR2 SYDVKM. CDR3 in DNA: TGTGCCAGCAGTTTACATCCAGCGTATCAGCCCCAGCATTTT. Translation gives CASSLHPAYQPQHF.

The chain links TRBV24-1 to TRBJ2-2; D unclear. CDR1 and CDR2 from the germline V gene are KGHDR and SFDVKD. The CDR3 has 13 residues. V shed 4 bases and J shed 3 bases, with 5 bases lying between them. Here the CDR3 reads CATSERYTGELFF. Here the CDR3 DNA reads TGTGCCACCAGTGAGAGGTACACCGGGGAGCTGTTTTTT.

The gene calls are TRBV11-2 and TRBJ2-1; the D gene could be TRBD1 or TRBD2 (5 bases each). This CDR3 has 17 residues. Looked up from germline, CDR1 is SGHAT and CDR2 is FQNNGV. Trimming shortened V by 5 bases and J by 5 bases, and 22 bases separated the two germline ends. The CDR3 DNA follows: TGTGCCAGCAGCACATGGATTAGCCGGGACGGAAACAATGAGCAGTTCTTC. Residues: CASSTWISRDGNNEQFF.

The chain is built from TRBV28 and TRBJ1-3; D is ambiguous. CDR1 and CDR2 (germline): MDHEN, SYDVKM. The length of the CDR3 is 13 residues. V lost 4 bases to trimming and J lost 2 bases, with 6 bases between them. CDR3 protein: CASSSGAGNTIYF. CDR3 coding DNA: TGTGCCAGCAGTTCAGGTGCTGGAAACACCATATATTTT.

CDR3 protein: CASSYSKTQYF. The DNA for the CDR3 is TGTGCCAGCAGTTACAGTAAGACCCAGTACTTC. This chain connects TRBV6-6 to TRBJ2-5; D not resolved. Germline loops: CDR1 MNHNY, CDR2 SVGAGI (reference sequence). The CDR3 runs 11 residues. Trimming took 2 bases from V and 6 from J, leaving 4 bases between them.

The chain combines TRBV19 with TRBJ2-2; TRBD2 might be the D (5 bases). There are 17 residues in the CDR3. Trimming stripped 1 base from V and 7 bases from J, with 19 bases between. Germline V gene lookup returns CDR1 LNHDA and CDR2 SQIVND (reference sequence). The CDR3 sequence: CASSIVRHEGNGGELFF. CDR3 in DNA: TGTGCCAGTAGTATAGTCAGACACGAGGGAAACGGCGGGGAGCTGTTTTTT.

The rearrangement joins TRBV5-4 to TRBJ2-2; 8 nucleotides align to TRBD2. This CDR3 is 15 amino acids long. Germline CDR1 SGHNT, CDR2 YYREEE (reference sequence). V was pared by 0 bases and J by 4 bases, with 2 bases of the junction left unmatched. CDR3 bases: TGTGCCAGCAGCTTGGGGGGGACTAGCACCGGGGAGCTGTTTTTT. This gives the protein CASSLGGTSTGELFF. Looking up the rest from reference TRBV5-4 and TRBJ2-2 gives the full variable domain: ETGVTQSPTHLIKTRGQQVTLRCSSQSGHNTVSWYQQALGQGPQFIFQYYREEENGRGNFPPRFSGLQFPNYSSELNVNALELDDSALYLCASSLGGTSTGELFFGEGSRLTVL.